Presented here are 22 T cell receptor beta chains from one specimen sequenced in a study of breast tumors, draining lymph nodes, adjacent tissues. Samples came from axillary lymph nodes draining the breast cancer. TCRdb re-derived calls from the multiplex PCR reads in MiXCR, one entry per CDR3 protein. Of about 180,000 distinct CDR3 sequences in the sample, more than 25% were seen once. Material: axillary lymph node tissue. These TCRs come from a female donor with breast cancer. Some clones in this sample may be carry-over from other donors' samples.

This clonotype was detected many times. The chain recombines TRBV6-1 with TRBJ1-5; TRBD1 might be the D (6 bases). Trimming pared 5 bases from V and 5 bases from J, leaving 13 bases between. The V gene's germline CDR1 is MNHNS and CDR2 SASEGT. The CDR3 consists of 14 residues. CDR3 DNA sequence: TGTGCCAGCAGTCTACGGACAGCGGATCAGCCCCAGCATTTT. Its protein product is CASSLRTADQPQHF.

The CDR3 spells CASSFLRGLRPEAFF. The DNA of the CDR3 is TGCGCCAGCAGCTTCCTACGGGGGTTAAGGCCTGAAGCTTTCTTT. The genes are TRBV5-1 and TRBJ1-1; D perhaps matches TRBD1 (5 bases). Germline values: CDR1 SGHRS, CDR2 YFSETQ. The V and J ends lost 2 bases and 6 bases respectively, with 17 bases between them. CDR3 size: 15 residues.

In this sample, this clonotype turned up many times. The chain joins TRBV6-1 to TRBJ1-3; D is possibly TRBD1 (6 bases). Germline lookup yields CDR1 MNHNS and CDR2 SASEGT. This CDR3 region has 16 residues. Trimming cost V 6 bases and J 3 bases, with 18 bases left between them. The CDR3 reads CASSRLIQGFGNTIYF. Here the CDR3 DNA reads TGTGCCAGCAGCCGACTAATACAGGGCTTTGGAAACACCATATATTTT.

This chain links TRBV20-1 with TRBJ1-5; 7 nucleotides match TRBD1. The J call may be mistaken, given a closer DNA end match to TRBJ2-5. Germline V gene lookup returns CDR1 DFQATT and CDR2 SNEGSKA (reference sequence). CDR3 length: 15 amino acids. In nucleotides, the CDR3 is TGCAGTGCCACCCCAGTGGGGACAGCGAATCAGCCCCAGTACTTC. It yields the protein CSATPVGTANQPQYF.

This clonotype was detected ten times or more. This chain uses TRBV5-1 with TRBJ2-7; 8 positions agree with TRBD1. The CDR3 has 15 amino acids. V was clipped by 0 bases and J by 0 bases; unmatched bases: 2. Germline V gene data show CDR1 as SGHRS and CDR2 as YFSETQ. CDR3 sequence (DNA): TGCGCCAGCAGCTTGGCAGGGGGCAACTCCTACGAGCAGTACTTC. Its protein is CASSLAGGNSYEQYF.

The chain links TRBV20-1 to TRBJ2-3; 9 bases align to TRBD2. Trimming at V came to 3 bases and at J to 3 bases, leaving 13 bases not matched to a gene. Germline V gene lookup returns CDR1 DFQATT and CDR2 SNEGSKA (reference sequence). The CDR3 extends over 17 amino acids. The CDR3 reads CSARGHWASGETDTQYF. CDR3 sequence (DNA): TGCAGTGCTAGGGGCCATTGGGCTAGCGGGGAGACAGATACGCAGTATTTT.

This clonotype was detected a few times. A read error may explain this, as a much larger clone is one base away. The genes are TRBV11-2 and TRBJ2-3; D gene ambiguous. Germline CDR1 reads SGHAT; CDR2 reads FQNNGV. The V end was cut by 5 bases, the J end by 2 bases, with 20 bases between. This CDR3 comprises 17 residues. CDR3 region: CASSPQAGSSTTDTQYF. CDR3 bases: TGTGCCAGCAGCCCGCAAGCCGGGTCCTCAACCACAGATACGCAGTATTTT. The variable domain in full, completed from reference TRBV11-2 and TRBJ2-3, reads EAGVAQSPRYKIIEKRQSVAFWCNPISGHATLYWYQQILGQGPKLLIQFQNNGVVDDSQLPKDRFSAERLKGVDSTLKIQPAKLEDSAVYLCASSPQAGSSTTDTQYFGPGTRLTVL.

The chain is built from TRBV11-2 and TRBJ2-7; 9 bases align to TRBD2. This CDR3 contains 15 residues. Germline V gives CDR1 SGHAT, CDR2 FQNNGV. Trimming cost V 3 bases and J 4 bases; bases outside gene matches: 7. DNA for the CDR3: TGTGCCAGCAGCTTGGATAGGACTAGCGCGTACGAGCAGTACTTC. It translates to CASSLDRTSAYEQYF.

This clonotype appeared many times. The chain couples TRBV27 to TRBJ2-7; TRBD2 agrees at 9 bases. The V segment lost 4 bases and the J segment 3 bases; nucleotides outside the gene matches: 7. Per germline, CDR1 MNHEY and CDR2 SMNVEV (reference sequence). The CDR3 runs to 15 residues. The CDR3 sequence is CASSSGAGGNYEQYF. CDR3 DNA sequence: TGTGCCAGCAGTTCCGGAGCGGGGGGCAACTACGAGCAGTACTTC.

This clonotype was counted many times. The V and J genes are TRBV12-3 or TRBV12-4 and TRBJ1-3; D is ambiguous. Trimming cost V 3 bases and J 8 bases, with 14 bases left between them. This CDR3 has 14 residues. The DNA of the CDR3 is TGTGCCAGCAGTTTGGCCAGCTTCCTTGACACCATATATTTT. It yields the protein CASSLASFLDTIYF.

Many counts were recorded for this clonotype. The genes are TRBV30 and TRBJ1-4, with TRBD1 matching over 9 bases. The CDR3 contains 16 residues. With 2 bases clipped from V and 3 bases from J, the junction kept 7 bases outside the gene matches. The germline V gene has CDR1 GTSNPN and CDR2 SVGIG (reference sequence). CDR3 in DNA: TGTGCCTGGAGTCCGGGACAGGGAACGCCTAATGAAAAACTGTTTTTT. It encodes CAWSPGQGTPNEKLFF.

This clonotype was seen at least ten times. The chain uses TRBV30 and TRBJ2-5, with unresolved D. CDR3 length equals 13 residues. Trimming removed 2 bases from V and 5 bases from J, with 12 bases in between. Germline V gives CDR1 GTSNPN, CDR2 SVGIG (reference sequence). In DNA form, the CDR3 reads TGTGCCTGGAGTTCGGCACGGCGGGAGACCCAGTACTTC. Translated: CAWSSARRETQYF.

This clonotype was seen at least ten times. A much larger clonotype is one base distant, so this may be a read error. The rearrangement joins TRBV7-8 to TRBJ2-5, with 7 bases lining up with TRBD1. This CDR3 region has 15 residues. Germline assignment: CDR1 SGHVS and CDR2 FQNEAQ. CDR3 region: CASSLAGQPQETQHF. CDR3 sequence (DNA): TGTGCCAGCAGCTTAGCGGGACAGCCCCAAGAGACCCAGCACTTC.

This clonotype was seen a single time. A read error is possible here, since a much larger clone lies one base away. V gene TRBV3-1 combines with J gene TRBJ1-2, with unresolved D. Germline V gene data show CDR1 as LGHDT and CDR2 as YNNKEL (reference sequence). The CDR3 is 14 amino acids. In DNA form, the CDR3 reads TGTGCCAGCACCCAAGATAGGGCGGGTTATGGCTACACCTTC. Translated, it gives CASTQDRAGYGYTF.

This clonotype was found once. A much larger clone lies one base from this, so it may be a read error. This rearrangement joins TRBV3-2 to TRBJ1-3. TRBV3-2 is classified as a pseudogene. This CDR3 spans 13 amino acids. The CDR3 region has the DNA TGTGCCAGCAGCGTTCGGCGAGGAGACACCATATATTTT. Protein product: CASSVRRGDTIYF.

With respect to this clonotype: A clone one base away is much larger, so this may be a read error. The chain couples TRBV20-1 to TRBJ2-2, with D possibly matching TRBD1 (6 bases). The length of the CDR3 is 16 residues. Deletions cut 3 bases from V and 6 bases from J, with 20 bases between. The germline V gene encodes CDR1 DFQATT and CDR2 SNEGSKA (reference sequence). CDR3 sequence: CSARSMTGSTPGELFF. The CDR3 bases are TGCAGTGCTAGGTCAATGACAGGCTCGACCCCCGGGGAGCTGTTTTTT.

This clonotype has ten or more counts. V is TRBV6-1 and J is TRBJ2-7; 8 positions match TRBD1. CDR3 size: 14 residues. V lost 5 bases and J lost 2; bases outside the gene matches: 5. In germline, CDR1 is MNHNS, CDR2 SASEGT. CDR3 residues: CASSQTGVAYEQYF. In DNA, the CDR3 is TGTGCCAGCAGTCAGACAGGGGTCGCCTACGAGCAGTACTTC.

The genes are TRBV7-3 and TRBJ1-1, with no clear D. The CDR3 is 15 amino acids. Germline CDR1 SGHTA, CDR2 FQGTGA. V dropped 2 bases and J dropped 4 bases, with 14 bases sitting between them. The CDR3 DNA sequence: TGTGCCAGCAGCTTATTGGGCAAGGCGAGCACTGAAGCTTTCTTT. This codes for CASSLLGKASTEAFF.

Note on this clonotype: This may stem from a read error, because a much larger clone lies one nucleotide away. The CDR3 sequence: CAWSATGAGGYAF. The CDR3 DNA is TGTGCCTGGAGTGCAACAGGGGCGGGAGGCTACGCCTTC. The chain uses TRBV30 and TRBJ1-2; 7 bases align to TRBD1. The CDR3 covers 13 residues. Germline values: CDR1 GTSNPN, CDR2 SVGIG (reference sequence).

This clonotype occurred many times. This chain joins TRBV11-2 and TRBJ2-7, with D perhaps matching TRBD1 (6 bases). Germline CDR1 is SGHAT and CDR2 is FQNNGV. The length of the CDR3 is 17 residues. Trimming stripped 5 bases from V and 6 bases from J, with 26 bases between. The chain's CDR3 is CASSQLTGGFSLGEQYF. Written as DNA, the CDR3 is TGTGCCAGCAGCCAATTGACAGGCGGGTTTTCCCTCGGCGAGCAGTACTTC.

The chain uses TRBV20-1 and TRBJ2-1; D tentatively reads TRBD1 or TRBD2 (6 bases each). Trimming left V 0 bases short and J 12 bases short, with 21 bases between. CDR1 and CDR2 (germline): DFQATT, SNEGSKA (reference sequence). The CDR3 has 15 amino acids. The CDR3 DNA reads TGCAGTGCTAGAGACAGAAGGGGGGTCGAAGATACGCAGTTCTTC. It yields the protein CSARDRRGVEDTQFF.

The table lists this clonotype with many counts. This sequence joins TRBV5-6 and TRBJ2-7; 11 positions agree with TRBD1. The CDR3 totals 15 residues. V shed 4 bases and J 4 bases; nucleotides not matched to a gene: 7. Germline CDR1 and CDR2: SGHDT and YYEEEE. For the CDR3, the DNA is TGTGCCAGCAGCAGCCGGGACAGGGGGGTTTACGAGCAGTACTTC. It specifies CASSSRDRGVYEQYF.